Shown below are 29 T cell receptor beta chains from a single sample sequenced in a study of neurological immune-mediated disorders (dated by TCRdb to the late 2010s). Library construction relied on 5' RACE. Sequenced using an Illumina HiSeq 2500. In-frame beta chains were kept once TCRdb had trimmed the public reads at Q25 with fastp and called clones with MiXCR. Rows merge per CDR3 protein into single entries with the most common DNA and genes. The sample contains approximately 82,000 distinct CDR3 sequences, approximately 14% of them found a single time. In total, the top ten clones hold 6.5% to 8% of the sample. Sequencing was carried out using PBMCs. The receptors were sampled from a woman between 45 and 65 years old in good health.

This clonotype appeared many times. The genes are TRBV5-1 and TRBJ1-1; D unresolved. Germline V gives CDR1 SGHRS, CDR2 YFSETQ. The V gene lost 3 bases and the J gene lost 2 bases, with 8 bases spanning the gap. The CDR3 length is 13 residues. The CDR3 nucleotides read TGCGCCAGCAGCTGGCAGGATAACACTGAAGCTTTCTTT. It encodes CASSWQDNTEAFF.

This clonotype was detected only a few times. The chain recombines TRBV5-1 with TRBJ1-1; 8 nucleotides line up with TRBD1. The germline CDR1 and CDR2 sequences are SGHRS and YFSETQ. The CDR3 runs 20 residues. J gave up 0 bases and V 0 bases, and 16 bases lay outside the gene matches. The CDR3 spells CASSLVGFVAGGGMNTEAFF. The CDR3 DNA reads TGCGCCAGCAGCTTGGTGGGTTTTGTTGCAGGGGGCGGGATGAACACTGAAGCTTTCTTT. Supplemented by reference TRBV5-1 and TRBJ1-1, the full variable domain reads KAGVTQTPRYLIKTRGQQVTLSCSPISGHRSVSWYQQTPGQGLQFLFEYFSETQRNKGNFPGRFSGRQFSNSRSEMNVSTLELGDSALYLCASSLVGFVAGGGMNTEAFFGQGTRLTVV.

The rearrangement joins TRBV24-1 to TRBJ2-7; TRBD1 aligns across 7 bases. Germline V gives CDR1 KGHDR, CDR2 SFDVKD. The CDR3 loop spans 15 amino acids. Trimming cost V 3 bases and J 0 bases; bases outside gene matches: 4. Here the CDR3 DNA reads TGTGCCACCAGTGATCCCAGGACAGGCTCCTACGAGCAGTACTTC. This gives the protein CATSDPRTGSYEQYF.

At least ten counts were recorded for this clonotype. The chain has TRBV20-1 and TRBJ2-1, with 12 positions matching TRBD2. Looked up from germline, CDR1 is DFQATT and CDR2 is SNEGSKA (reference sequence). The CDR3 covers 14 residues. The V segment lost 2 bases and the J segment 6 bases; nucleotides outside the gene matches: 2. The CDR3 sequence: CSARILAGGNEQFF. DNA for the CDR3: TGCAGTGCTAGAATACTAGCGGGGGGCAATGAGCAGTTCTTC.

At least ten counts were recorded for this clonotype. This sequence joins TRBV18 and TRBJ2-1, with 11 bases identical to TRBD1. Germline CDR1 is KGHSH and CDR2 is LQKENI. The CDR3 covers 15 residues. J gave up 2 bases and V 6 bases, and 3 bases lay outside the gene matches. CDR3 coding DNA: TGTGCCAGCTCCCGGACAGGGGGCACCTACAATGAGCAGTTCTTC. Encoded protein: CASSRTGGTYNEQFF. Based on the CDR3 plus reference TRBV18 and TRBJ2-1, the full variable domain is NAGVMQNPRHLVRRRGQEARLRCSPMKGHSHVYWYRQLPEEGLKFMVYLQKENIIDESGMPKERFSAEFPKEGPSILRIQQVVRGDSAAYFCASSRTGGTYNEQFFGPGTRLTVL.

This clonotype was counted many times. The V gene is TRBV5-1, the J gene TRBJ2-6; the match to TRBD1 covers 8 bases. This CDR3 contains 15 residues. Per germline, CDR1 SGHRS and CDR2 YFSETQ. Trimming cost V 4 bases and J 2 bases; bases outside gene matches: 2. CDR3 amino acids: CASSPDRAGANVLTF. Written as DNA, the CDR3 is TGCGCCAGCAGCCCGGACAGGGCTGGGGCCAACGTCCTGACTTTC. Filled out from reference TRBV5-1 and TRBJ2-6, the complete variable domain reads KAGVTQTPRYLIKTRGQQVTLSCSPISGHRSVSWYQQTPGQGLQFLFEYFSETQRNKGNFPGRFSGRQFSNSRSEMNVSTLELGDSALYLCASSPDRAGANVLTFGAGSRLTVL.

This clonotype was found many times. This chain joins TRBV5-1 and TRBJ2-1; D is unresolved. The CDR3 sequence is 15 residues long. Germline lookup yields CDR1 SGHRS and CDR2 YFSETQ. Trimming left V 4 bases short and J 0 bases short, with 11 bases between. As DNA, the CDR3 is TGCGCCAGCAGCCTTTTAATGGGCTCCTACAATGAGCAGTTCTTC. Amino acids: CASSLLMGSYNEQFF.

This clonotype was observed at least ten times. The chain recombines TRBV20-1 with TRBJ2-2; 9 bases are a match to TRBD2. The CDR3 extends over 16 amino acids. J was trimmed by 0 bases and V by 3 bases; bases with no gene match: 5. From germline, CDR1 is DFQATT and CDR2 SNEGSKA (reference sequence). Here the CDR3 reads CSASRLAGSNTGELFF. In DNA form, the CDR3 reads TGCAGTGCTAGTAGGCTAGCGGGGTCGAACACCGGGGAGCTGTTTTTT.

This sequence joins TRBV5-6 and TRBJ1-1; D not certain. This CDR3 has 14 amino acids. V lost 5 bases, J lost 1 base, and 12 bases lay in between. Germline-derived CDR1 and CDR2 are SGHDT and YYEEEE. CDR3 loop: CASRPSTWNTEAFF. In nucleotides, the CDR3 is TGTGCCAGCAGACCTTCGACATGGAACACTGAAGCTTTCTTT. The variable domain in full, completed from reference TRBV5-6 and TRBJ1-1, reads DAGVTQSPTHLIKTRGQQVTLRCSPKSGHDTVSWYQQALGQGPQFIFQYYEEEERQRGNFPDRFSGHQFPNYSSELNVNALLLGDSALYLCASRPSTWNTEAFFGQGTRLTVV.

This clonotype was picked up many times. The chain employs TRBV5-1 and TRBJ2-1; the D gene is possibly TRBD1 (7 bases). The CDR3 runs 15 residues. Between the trimmed V and J ends, which lost 1 base and 4 bases, there was a span of 12 bases. In germline, CDR1 is SGHRS, CDR2 YFSETQ. CDR3 in amino acids: CASSLLGGQYNEQFF. The CDR3 DNA reads TGCGCCAGCAGCTTGTTGGGGGGACAGTACAATGAGCAGTTCTTC.

This clonotype was detected ten times or more. This chain links TRBV7-7 with TRBJ2-5; 9 bases map to TRBD1. Germline V gene data show CDR1 as SSHAT and CDR2 as FNYEAQ (reference sequence). This CDR3 contains 15 residues. V lost 4 bases to trimming and J lost 5 bases; unmatched junction nucleotides: 8. This CDR3 reads CASSYGTGPGETQYF. Written as DNA, the CDR3 is TGTGCCAGCAGCTACGGGACAGGGCCTGGGGAGACCCAGTACTTC.

The table lists this clonotype with many counts. This sequence joins TRBV5-1 and TRBJ2-1, with 7 bases identical to TRBD2. After removal of 0 bases from V and 12 bases from J, the junction contained 6 bases not matched to a gene. Germline values: CDR1 SGHRS, CDR2 YFSETQ. This CDR3 contains 13 residues. The CDR3 DNA reads as TGCGCCAGCAGCTTGGGGGGGGGAGAGGGGCAGTTCTTC. Residues: CASSLGGGEGQFF.

For this clonotype: One junction end disagrees with the germline gene, perhaps due to a read error. This chain links TRBV4-1 with TRBJ2-3; TRBD2 agrees at 11 bases. The CDR3 loop spans 16 amino acids. Germline V gene data show CDR1 as MGHRA and CDR2 as YSYEKL. CDR3 protein: CASSQGLAGLGYTQSF. In DNA, the CDR3 is TGCGCCAGCAGCCAAGGACTAGCGGGATTAGGTTATACGCAGTCTTTT.

This clonotype was seen ten or more times. The chain employs TRBV6-5 and TRBJ2-3, with 8 bases that match TRBD1. There are 20 residues in the CDR3. Trimming at V came to 5 bases and at J to 1 base, leaving 20 bases not matched to a gene. From germline, CDR1 is MNHEY and CDR2 SVGAGI. CDR3 sequence: CASSQADRETWKDRTDTQYF. DNA for the CDR3: TGTGCCAGCAGTCAGGCGGACAGGGAAACTTGGAAAGATCGCACAGATACGCAGTATTTT.

As for this clonotype: The conserved phenylalanine or tryptophan normally closing the CDR3 is absent here, so this likely arose from a read error. The chain joins TRBV7-9 to TRBJ2-7; 8 positions agree with TRBD1. V trimming: 5 bases; J trimming: 4 bases; junction bases outside the gene matches: 7. The CDR3 is made up of 14 amino acids. Germline V gives CDR1 SEHNR, CDR2 FQNEAQ (reference sequence). This CDR3 is CASSPGTGPYEQYL. The CDR3 DNA reads TGTGCCAGCAGCCCAGGGACAGGTCCGTACGAGCAGTACTTA.

This rearrangement joins TRBV6-5 to TRBJ1-1; D is perhaps TRBD1 (5 bases). The germline V gene encodes CDR1 MNHEY and CDR2 SVGAGI. Trimming took off 5 bases at V and 5 bases at J, with 18 bases between the two ends. This CDR3 comprises 15 residues. The CDR3 nucleotides are TGTGCCAGCAGTCCGGGCGGGGGACCGTTAACTGAAGCTTTCTTT. Encoded protein: CASSPGGGPLTEAFF.

This clonotype was seen ten or more times. The gene calls are TRBV9 and TRBJ2-3; tentatively, D is TRBD1 (6 bases). This CDR3 region has 15 residues. Germline lookup yields CDR1 SGDLS and CDR2 YYNGEE. Trimming removed 1 base from V and 2 bases from J, with 11 bases in between. The CDR3 DNA sequence: TGTGCCAGCAGCGTATGGGGGCAAAACACAGATACGCAGTATTTT. It codes for CASSVWGQNTDTQYF.

This clonotype was recorded a few times. The chain uses TRBV5-1 and TRBJ2-5; 8 nucleotides line up with TRBD2. V shed 1 base and J 2 bases; nucleotides not matched to a gene: 7. The V gene's germline CDR1 is SGHRS and CDR2 YFSETQ. CDR3 length equals 16 residues. The DNA of the CDR3 is TGCGCCAGCAGCTTGACTAGCGGAGGCGATCAAGAGACCCAGTACTTC. It is translated as CASSLTSGGDQETQYF.

This clonotype was detected ten times or more. The chain uses TRBV28 and TRBJ2-7, with D maybe TRBD1 (6 bases). The CDR3 is 14 amino acids. V lost 7 bases and J 0 bases, leaving 13 bases between the germline ends. The germline CDR1 and CDR2 sequences are MDHEN and SYDVKM. The CDR3 spells CASNDRLISYEQYF. The CDR3 nucleotides read TGTGCCAGCAACGACAGGTTAATCTCCTACGAGCAGTACTTC.

This clonotype was counted ten times or more. The chain links TRBV5-1 to TRBJ2-1, with TRBD2 as a possible D gene (7 bases). Deletions cut 4 bases from V and 3 bases from J, with 11 bases between. The V gene's germline CDR1 is SGHRS and CDR2 YFSETQ. The CDR3 has 14 amino acids. This CDR3 is CASSAGEGYNEQFF. The CDR3 DNA reads TGCGCCAGCAGCGCAGGGGAGGGCTACAATGAGCAGTTCTTC.

This clonotype appeared many times. This rearrangement joins TRBV7-9 to TRBJ1-1, with D unresolved. In germline, CDR1 is SEHNR, CDR2 FQNEAQ (reference sequence). CDR3 length equals 14 residues. Deletions cut 3 bases from V and 4 bases from J, with 12 bases between. The CDR3 region has the DNA TGTGCCAGCAGCTTCCCGGGGTTAGGCACTGAAGCTTTCTTT. As protein: CASSFPGLGTEAFF.

Details on this clonotype: The junction differs from germline at one of its ends, possibly a read error. The V call is TRBV27, the J call TRBJ2-1; 13 bases align to TRBD2. This CDR3 is 16 amino acids long. CDR1 is MNHEY and CDR2 is SMNVEV in the germline V gene (reference sequence). CDR3 DNA sequence: TGTGCCTGCAGTTTGGGACTAGCGGGAATATACAATGAGCAGTTCTTC. This gives the protein CACSLGLAGIYNEQFF.

The V call is TRBV7-2, the J call TRBJ2-1; possibly TRBD2 for D (6 bases). Trimming took off 5 bases at V and 0 bases at J, with 11 bases between the two ends. The CDR3 runs to 15 residues. Germline CDR1 SGHTA, CDR2 FQGNSA. CDR3 sequence (DNA): TGTGCCAGCAGCCTCTTAGCGGTCTCCTACAATGAGCAGTTCTTC. Its translation: CASSLLAVSYNEQFF.

Many counts were recorded for this clonotype. The chain recombines TRBV5-1 with TRBJ2-3; D possibly corresponds to TRBD1 (6 bases). V was trimmed by 1 base and J by 2 bases, leaving 8 bases between them. The CDR3 consists of 14 residues. Germline V gene lookup returns CDR1 SGHRS and CDR2 YFSETQ. The CDR3 nucleotides read TGCGCCAGCAGCTTGCGGACAGCCACAGATACGCAGTATTTT. Its protein product is CASSLRTATDTQYF. Based on the CDR3 plus reference TRBV5-1 and TRBJ2-3, the full variable domain is KAGVTQTPRYLIKTRGQQVTLSCSPISGHRSVSWYQQTPGQGLQFLFEYFSETQRNKGNFPGRFSGRQFSNSRSEMNVSTLELGDSALYLCASSLRTATDTQYFGPGTRLTVL.

This clonotype was detected many times. The rearrangement joins TRBV27 to TRBJ2-3; no clear D gene. Germline loops: CDR1 MNHEY, CDR2 SMNVEV (reference sequence). CDR3 size: 16 residues. Trimming took off 2 bases at V and 3 bases at J, with 15 bases between the two ends. The CDR3 loop reads CASSLVFMGGTDTQYF. CDR3 bases: TGTGCCAGCAGTTTAGTGTTCATGGGTGGTACAGATACGCAGTATTTT.

This chain links TRBV3-1 with TRBJ2-7, with 9 nucleotides matching TRBD1. Germline CDR1 LGHDT, CDR2 YNNKEL (reference sequence). V trimming: 5 bases; J trimming: 7 bases; junction bases outside the gene matches: 9. The CDR3 loop spans 14 amino acids. The CDR3 sequence is CASSAPGQGWEQYF. Written as DNA, the CDR3 is TGTGCCAGCAGCGCTCCGGGACAGGGTTGGGAGCAGTACTTC.

This clonotype has ten or more counts. The CDR3 protein is CASSLVLGPEQFF. The CDR3 nucleotides are TGTGCCAGCAGCTTAGTTCTAGGACCTGAGCAGTTCTTC. The J gene is TRBJ2-1, the V gene TRBV7-9; D is ambiguous. Per germline, CDR1 SEHNR and CDR2 FQNEAQ (reference sequence). Deletions cut 1 base from V and 9 bases from J, with 10 bases between. There are 13 residues in the CDR3.

This clonotype has ten or more counts. The rearrangement uses TRBV20-1 and TRBJ2-4, with D maybe TRBD1 (7 bases). CDR3 length: 18 residues. Trimming took 6 bases from V and 0 from J, leaving 24 bases between them. The V gene's germline CDR1 is DFQATT and CDR2 SNEGSKA (reference sequence). The CDR3, as DNA: TGCAGTGCCGAGGCGACAGGGAGGCTTTACCTAGCCAAAAACATTCAGTACTTC. Amino acid sequence: CSAEATGRLYLAKNIQYF.

This clonotype was picked up many times. The V and J genes are TRBV5-1 and TRBJ2-7; D is ambiguous. This CDR3 is built from 15 residues. The V gene's germline CDR1 is SGHRS and CDR2 YFSETQ. The V and J ends lost 0 bases and 0 bases respectively, with 10 bases between them. The CDR3 coding sequence is TGCGCCAGCAGCTTGGTGTCGACTCCCTCCTACGAGCAGTACTTC. Translating it yields CASSLVSTPSYEQYF.